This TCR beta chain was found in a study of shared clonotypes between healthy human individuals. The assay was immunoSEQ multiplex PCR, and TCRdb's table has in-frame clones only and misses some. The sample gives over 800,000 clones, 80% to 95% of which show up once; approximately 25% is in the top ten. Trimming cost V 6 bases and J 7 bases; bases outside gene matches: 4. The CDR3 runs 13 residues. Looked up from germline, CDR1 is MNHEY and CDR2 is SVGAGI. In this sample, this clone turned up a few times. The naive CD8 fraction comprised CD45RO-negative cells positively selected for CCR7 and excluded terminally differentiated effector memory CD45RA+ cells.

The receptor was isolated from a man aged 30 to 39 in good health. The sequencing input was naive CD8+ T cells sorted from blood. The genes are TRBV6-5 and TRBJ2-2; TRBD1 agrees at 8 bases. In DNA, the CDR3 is TGTGCCAGCAGCCAGGGGGCTGTCGGGGAGCTGTTTTTT. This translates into CASSQGAVGELFF.